This TCR beta chain was identified in a study of glioma-infiltrating T cells. Using RNA template, CDR3s of TCR alpha and beta were amplified with iRepertoire arm-PCR. TCRdb re-called the multiplex PCR reads through MiXCR, storing one row per CDR3 protein. The top ten clones hold around 12% of a sample with fewer than 500,000 distinct CDR3 sequences, more than 35% of them seen once. As regards this clonotype: The conserved phenylalanine or tryptophan normally closing the CDR3 is absent here, so this likely arose from a read error.

Germline values: CDR1 MNHNS, CDR2 SASEGT. The CDR3 has 13 amino acids. Sample: glioma tissue, nonneoplastic brain tissue, or PBMCs (not recorded which). The J gene is TRBJ2-4, the V gene TRBV6-1; maybe TRBD2 (5 bases). This TCR came from a human donor with low-grade glioma or glioblastoma, undergoing nonglioma brain surgery, or in good health (not recorded which). The CDR3 coding sequence is TGCGCCAGCAGCCGAGACGGAGGATCGGCTCAGTACTCC. Its translation is CASSRDGGSAQYS.